This TCR beta chain comes out of a study of blood T cell repertoires in COVID-19. CDR3 size: 13 residues. V was shortened by 4 bases and J by 6 bases, with 11 bases between the two germline ends. In germline, CDR1 is LNHDA, CDR2 SQIVND (reference sequence). This clone appeared once. The repertoire was sequenced with immunoSEQ multiplex PCR; TCRdb's copy has only in-frame clones and lacks some. The table has hundreds of thousands of clones, 80% seen once; the top ten hold roughly 4.5%. Sequencing was carried out using PBMCs or T cells enriched from blood (not recorded which). The rearrangement joins TRBV19 to TRBJ2-3; D is undetermined. The clonotype comes from a man between 25 and 39 years old with acute COVID-19. CDR3 nucleotide sequence: TGTGCCAGTAGTACGGTGACTTCGGATACGCAGTATTTT. Its protein is CASSTVTSDTQYF.